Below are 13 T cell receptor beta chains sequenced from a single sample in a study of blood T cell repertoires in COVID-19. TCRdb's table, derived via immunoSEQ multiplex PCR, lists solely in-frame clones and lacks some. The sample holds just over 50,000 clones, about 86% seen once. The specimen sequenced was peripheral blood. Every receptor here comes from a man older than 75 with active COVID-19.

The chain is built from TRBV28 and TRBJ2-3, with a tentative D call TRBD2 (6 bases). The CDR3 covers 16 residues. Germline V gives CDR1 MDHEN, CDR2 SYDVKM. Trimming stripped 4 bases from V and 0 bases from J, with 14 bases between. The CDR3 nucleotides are TGTGCCAGCAGTTCCTGGACTAAGCGGAGCACAGATACGCAGTATTTT. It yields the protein CASSSWTKRSTDTQYF.

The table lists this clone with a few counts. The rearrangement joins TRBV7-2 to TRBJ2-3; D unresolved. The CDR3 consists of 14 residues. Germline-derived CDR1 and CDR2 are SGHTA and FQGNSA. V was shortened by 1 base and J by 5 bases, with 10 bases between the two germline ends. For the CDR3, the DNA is TGTGCCAGCAGCTTAGGAAGTCCCGGAGATACGCAGTATTTT. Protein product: CASSLGSPGDTQYF.

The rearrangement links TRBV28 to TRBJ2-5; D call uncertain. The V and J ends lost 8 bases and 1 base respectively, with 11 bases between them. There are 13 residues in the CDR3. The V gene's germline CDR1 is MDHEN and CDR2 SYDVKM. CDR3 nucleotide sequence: TGTGCCAGCTACACGCCCTCCCAAGAGACCCAGTACTTC. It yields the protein CASYTPSQETQYF.

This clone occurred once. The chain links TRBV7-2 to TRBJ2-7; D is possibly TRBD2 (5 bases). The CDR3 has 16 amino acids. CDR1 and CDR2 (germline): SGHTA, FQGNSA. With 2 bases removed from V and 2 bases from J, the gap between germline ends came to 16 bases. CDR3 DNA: TGTGCCAGCAGCTTACTAGCAACCCAAGGAACCTACGAGCAGTACTTC. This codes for CASSLLATQGTYEQYF. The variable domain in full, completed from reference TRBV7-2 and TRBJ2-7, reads GAGVSQSPSNKVTEKGKDVELRCDPISGHTALYWYRQSLGQGLEFLIYFQGNSAPDKSGLPSDRFSAERTGGSVSTLTIQRTQQEDSAVYLCASSLLATQGTYEQYFGPGTRLTVT.

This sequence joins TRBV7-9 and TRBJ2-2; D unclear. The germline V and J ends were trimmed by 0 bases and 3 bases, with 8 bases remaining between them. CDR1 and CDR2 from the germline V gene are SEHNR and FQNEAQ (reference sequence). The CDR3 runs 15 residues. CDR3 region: CASSLARLYTGELFF. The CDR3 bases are TGTGCCAGCAGCTTAGCGCGGCTGTACACCGGGGAGCTGTTTTTT.

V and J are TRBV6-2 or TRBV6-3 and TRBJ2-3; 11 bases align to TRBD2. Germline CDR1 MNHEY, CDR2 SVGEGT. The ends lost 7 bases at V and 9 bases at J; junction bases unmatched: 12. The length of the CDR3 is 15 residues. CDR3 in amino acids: CASTPTSGARGTQYF. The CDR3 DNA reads TGTGCCAGCACCCCGACTAGCGGGGCGAGGGGCACGCAGTATTTT.

The CDR3 loop reads CATSAGESGQETQYF. CDR3 coding DNA: TGTGCCACCTCGGCTGGGGAGAGTGGACAAGAGACCCAGTACTTC. This chain joins TRBV7-2 and TRBJ2-5; tentative D call: TRBD2 (5 bases). Looked up from germline, CDR1 is SGHTA and CDR2 is FQGNSA. With 10 bases removed from V and 2 bases from J, the gap between germline ends came to 20 bases. The CDR3 runs 15 residues.

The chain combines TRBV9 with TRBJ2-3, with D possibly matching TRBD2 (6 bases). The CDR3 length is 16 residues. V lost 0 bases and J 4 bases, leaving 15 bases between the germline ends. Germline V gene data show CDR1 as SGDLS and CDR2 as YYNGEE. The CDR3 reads CASSVGAGIGADTQYF. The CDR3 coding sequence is TGTGCCAGCAGCGTAGGGGCGGGAATCGGGGCAGATACGCAGTATTTT. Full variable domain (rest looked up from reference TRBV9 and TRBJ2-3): DSGVTQTPKHLITATGQRVTLRCSPRSGDLSVYWYQQSLDQGLQFLIQYYNGEERAKGNILERFSAQQFPDLHSELNLSSLELGDSALYFCASSVGAGIGADTQYFGPGTRLTVL.

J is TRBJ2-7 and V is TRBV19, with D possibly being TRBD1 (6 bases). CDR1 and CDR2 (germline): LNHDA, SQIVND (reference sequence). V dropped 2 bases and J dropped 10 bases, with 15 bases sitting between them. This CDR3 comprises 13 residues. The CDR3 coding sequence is TGTGCCAGTAGTATATCCAGGGGCAGACTCCAGTACTTC. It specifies CASSISRGRLQYF.

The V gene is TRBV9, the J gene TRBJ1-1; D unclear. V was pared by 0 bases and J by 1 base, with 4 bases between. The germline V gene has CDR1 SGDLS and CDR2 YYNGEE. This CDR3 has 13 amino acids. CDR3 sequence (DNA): TGTGCCAGCAGCGTAGCCCAGAACACTGAAGCTTTCTTT. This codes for CASSVAQNTEAFF.

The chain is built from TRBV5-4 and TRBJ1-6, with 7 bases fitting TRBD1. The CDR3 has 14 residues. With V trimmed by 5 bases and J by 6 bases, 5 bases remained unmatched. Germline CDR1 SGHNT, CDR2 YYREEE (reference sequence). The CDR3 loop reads CASSPRQGNSPLHF. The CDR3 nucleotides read TGTGCCAGCAGTCCCCGACAGGGTAATTCACCCCTCCACTTT.

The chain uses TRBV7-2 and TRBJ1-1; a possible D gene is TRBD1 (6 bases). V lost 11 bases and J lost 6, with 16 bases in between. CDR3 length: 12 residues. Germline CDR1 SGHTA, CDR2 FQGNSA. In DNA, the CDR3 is TGTGCCGCAGGAGGGGGGGTTGCTGAAGCTTTCTTT. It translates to CAAGGGVAEAFF.

For the CDR3, the DNA is TGTGCCAGCAGCTCCGCTAGCGGGAGTCGGGGAGAGACCCAGTACTTC. Its translation is CASSSASGSRGETQYF. This chain links TRBV11-1 with TRBJ2-5; 10 bases are a match to TRBD2. Trimming cost V 4 bases and J 4 bases; bases outside gene matches: 9. The V gene's germline CDR1 is SGHAT and CDR2 FQDESV (reference sequence). The CDR3 is 16 residues long.